This TCR beta chain came from a study of blood T cell repertoires in COVID-19. Germline V CDR1 and CDR2: MDHEN, SYDVKM. Trimming cost V 8 bases and J 4 bases; bases outside gene matches: 16. This CDR3 contains 16 residues. Some clones are missing from TCRdb's copy, which holds only in-frame ones; the method was immunoSEQ multiplex PCR. This sample has approximately 70,000 clones, with roughly 87% found just once. The sequenced sample consisted of peripheral blood. The genes are TRBV28 and TRBJ1-2, with 7 bases lining up with TRBD1. This clonotype originated in a woman at least 80 years old with acute or convalescent COVID-19. The CDR3 DNA follows: TGTGCCAGCTACCGGGGACAGCGAAGAAGGGGCTATGGCTACACCTTC. It is translated as CASYRGQRRRGYGYTF.